This is a list of T cell receptor beta chains from one sample in a study of blood T cell repertoires in COVID-19. Measured with immunoSEQ multiplex PCR; TCRdb has only the in-frame clones, and not every one. Of fewer than 95,000 clones in the sample, 87% were seen once. The sequenced material came from peripheral blood. These receptors came from a male donor with acute or convalescent COVID-19. Both conserved end residues are part of each CDR3. The order of the fields is J gene, V gene, clone size, D gene, CDR3 DNA, CDR3 protein. A D gene is named only where the DNA matches it firmly. Clone size appears in some rows only: once, few, many, or a class for an expanded clone.

J: TRBJ1-4; V: TRBV6-5; size: -; D: -; DNA: TGTGCCAGCAGTTACACTACAGGGCCTAATGAAAAACTGTTTTTT; CDR3: CASSYTTGPNEKLFF
J: TRBJ1-2; V: TRBV6-1; size: -; D: TRBD1; DNA: TGTGCCAGCAGTGAGGGACAGGGGGTCTATGGCTACACCTTC; CDR3: CASSEGQGVYGYTF
J: TRBJ1-2; V: TRBV18; size: once; D: TRBD1; DNA: TGTGCCAGCTCATACGACAGGGGCCTATATGGCTACACCTTC; CDR3: CASSYDRGLYGYTF
J: TRBJ1-1; V: TRBV19; size: -; D: -; DNA: TGTGCCAGTACCTGGAACACTGAAGCTTTCTTT; CDR3: CASTWNTEAFF
J: TRBJ1-4; V: TRBV7-8; size: once; D: -; DNA: TGTGCCAGCAGCTTAGAAGGGGGAACTAATGAAAAACTGTTTTTT; CDR3: CASSLEGGTNEKLFF
J: TRBJ2-3; V: TRBV2; size: -; D: -; DNA: TGTGCCAGCCCCACAGGGATCAGGGCCACAGATACGCAGTATTTT; CDR3: CASPTGIRATDTQYF
J: TRBJ1-1; V: TRBV5-6; size: -; D: TRBD1; DNA: TGTGCCAGCAGTCTGGGACAGGGGATCATGAACACTGAAGCTTTCTTT; CDR3: CASSLGQGIMNTEAFF
J: TRBJ1-2; V: TRBV6-5; size: -; D: -; DNA: TGTGCCAGCAGTCCCCCACCCGGAGGGAACACCTTC; CDR3: CASSPPPGGNTF
J: TRBJ2-2; V: TRBV19; size: -; D: -; DNA: TGTGCCAGTACTCCCAGGGGCACCGGGGAGCTGTTTTTT; CDR3: CASTPRGTGELFF
J: TRBJ2-2; V: TRBV5-1; size: -; D: -; DNA: TGCGCCAGCAGCCTGGGCAGGGGACCCCTTTTGACCGGGGAGCTGTTTTTT; CDR3: CASSLGRGPLLTGELFF
J: TRBJ1-5; V: TRBV6-1; size: -; D: TRBD1; DNA: TGTGCCAGCAGTGCCAAACAGGGGGCAGGCAGTCATCAGCCCCAGCATTTT; CDR3: CASSAKQGAGSHQPQHF
J: TRBJ1-5; V: TRBV19; size: -; D: -; DNA: TGTGCCAGTAGACCGACAGGTTGGTTACCCCAGCATTTT; CDR3: CASRPTGWLPQHF
J: TRBJ2-1; V: TRBV5-6; size: -; D: -; DNA: TGTGCCAGCAGCTTGGGCCAGATCACCTACAATGAGCAGTTCTTC; CDR3: CASSLGQITYNEQFF
J: TRBJ2-5; V: TRBV7-8; size: -; D: -; DNA: TGTGCCAGCAGCTTAGGAGGGGCAGGGGTCGTGGAGACCCAGTACTTC; CDR3: CASSLGGAGVVETQYF
J: TRBJ1-2; V: TRBV19; size: few; D: -; DNA: TGTGCCAGTAGGACATGGACAGAGAACTATGGCTACACCTTC; CDR3: CASRTWTENYGYTF
J: TRBJ2-3; V: TRBV9; size: -; D: -; DNA: TGTGCCAGCAGCGTAGATTGGGCCCCCGGAGATACGCAGTATTTT; CDR3: CASSVDWAPGDTQYF
J: TRBJ1-1; V: TRBV5-6; size: -; D: TRBD1; DNA: TGTGCCAGCAGCCTTGGCGGCAGGGGGCGCGACACTGAAGCTTTCTTT; CDR3: CASSLGGRGRDTEAFF
J: TRBJ2-7; V: TRBV18; size: -; D: TRBD2; DNA: TGTGCCAGCTCACCCCTCGGGACTAGCGGGCCCTACGAGCAGTACTTC; CDR3: CASSPLGTSGPYEQYF
J: TRBJ1-5; V: TRBV19; size: few; D: -; DNA: TGTGCCAGTAGTATAGATCGCGTTCAGGGATACCAGCCCCAGCATTTT; CDR3: CASSIDRVQGYQPQHF
J: TRBJ1-6; V: TRBV28; size: few; D: -; DNA: TGTGCCAGCAGTTCCCCTCTCCGAGGAAGTGGGTCACCCCTCCACTTT; CDR3: CASSSPLRGSGSPLHF
J: TRBJ2-7; V: TRBV5-1; size: -; D: TRBD2; DNA: TGCGCCAGCAGCTTGGGTACTAGCGGGGGGCCCCCCTACGAGCAGTACTTC; CDR3: CASSLGTSGGPPYEQYF
J: TRBJ2-3; V: TRBV3-1/TRBV3-2; size: -; D: TRBD2; DNA: TGTGCCAGCAGAAGAGAGAGCGGGGGGGCAGATACGCAGTATTTT; CDR3: CASRRESGGADTQYF
J: TRBJ1-1; V: TRBV5-6; size: -; D: -; DNA: TGTGCCAGCAGCCTTGGCAGGCCCAACACTGAAGCTTTCTTT; CDR3: CASSLGRPNTEAFF
J: TRBJ1-2; V: TRBV25-1; size: -; D: -; DNA: TGTGCCAGCGGCCAGCGAGGGGGGGACAACTATGGCTACACCTTC; CDR3: CASGQRGGDNYGYTF
J: TRBJ2-7; V: TRBV5-6; size: -; D: TRBD1; DNA: TGTGCCAGCAGCTTGTTAAGGTCTTTTCGACAGGGGCGATCCTACGAGCAGTACTTC; CDR3: CASSLLRSFRQGRSYEQYF
J: TRBJ2-7; V: TRBV5-1; size: -; D: TRBD1; DNA: TGCGCCAGCAGCTTGTTCGGACAGGTAGGAGAGCAGTACTTC; CDR3: CASSLFGQVGEQYF
J: TRBJ1-4; V: TRBV18; size: -; D: TRBD1; DNA: TGTGCCAGCTCACCACCAAGGGACAGGAATGAAAAACTGTTTTTT; CDR3: CASSPPRDRNEKLFF
J: TRBJ1-6; V: TRBV3-1/TRBV3-2; size: few; D: -; DNA: TGTGCCAGCAGCCAACAGCCGGGTAATTCACCCCTCCACTTT; CDR3: CASSQQPGNSPLHF
J: TRBJ1-2; V: TRBV30; size: -; D: -; DNA: TGTGCCTGGAGCGGCGGGGGCTACACCTTC; CDR3: CAWSGGGYTF
J: TRBJ2-1; V: TRBV7-2; size: -; D: TRBD1; DNA: TGTGCCAGCAGCGCGACGGGACAGGCGACCTACAATGAGCAGTTCTTC; CDR3: CASSATGQATYNEQFF
J: TRBJ2-5; V: TRBV7-3; size: -; D: TRBD1; DNA: TGTGCCAGCAGCTTAAAAAGCCCGGGACAGGGGGCGGAGGAGACCCAGTACTTC; CDR3: CASSLKSPGQGAEETQYF
J: TRBJ2-2; V: TRBV3-1/TRBV3-2; size: -; D: -; DNA: TGTGCCAGCAGCCAAGGGCGGTACACCGGGGAGCTGTTTTTT; CDR3: CASSQGRYTGELFF
J: TRBJ1-5; V: TRBV21-1; size: -; D: -; DNA: TGTGCCAGCAGCAAAGCTAAACAGCTTGAATACTTCAATCAGCCCCAGCATTTT; CDR3: CASSKAKQLEYFNQPQHF
J: TRBJ2-1; V: TRBV30; size: -; D: -; DNA: TGTGCCTGGAGTGGTAGCTCCTACAATGAGCAGTTCTTC; CDR3: CAWSGSSYNEQFF
J: TRBJ1-2; V: TRBV6-4; size: few; D: TRBD1; DNA: TGTGCCATACGGACAGGGCAGGTCATCGGCTATGGCTACACCTTC; CDR3: CAIRTGQVIGYGYTF
J: TRBJ1-2; V: TRBV5-1; size: -; D: TRBD1; DNA: TGCGCCAGCAGCACTACAGGGGGCAGCATGGGCTACACCTTC; CDR3: CASSTTGGSMGYTF
J: TRBJ2-7; V: TRBV6-1; size: -; D: -; DNA: TGTGCCAGCAGTGAGGCCGTTTCCTACGAGCAGTACTTC; CDR3: CASSEAVSYEQYF
J: TRBJ1-2; V: TRBV27; size: -; D: TRBD1; DNA: TGTGCCAGCAGTTTACGAACAGGGGCGAACTATGGCTACACCTTC; CDR3: CASSLRTGANYGYTF
J: TRBJ1-1; V: TRBV6-1; size: -; D: -; DNA: TGTGCCAGCAGTTCCCAGGTCTTCAACACTGAAGCTTTCTTT; CDR3: CASSSQVFNTEAFF
J: TRBJ1-3; V: TRBV3-1/TRBV3-2; size: few; D: -; DNA: TGTGCCAGCAGCCAAGGCGGGGCCAGCTCTGGAAACACCATATATTTT; CDR3: CASSQGGASSGNTIYF
J: TRBJ1-1; V: TRBV6-6; size: -; D: -; DNA: TGTGCCAGCAGTTACTCGTCAGGGGATGAAGCTTTCTTT; CDR3: CASSYSSGDEAFF
J: TRBJ2-1; V: TRBV5-4; size: -; D: TRBD2; DNA: TGTGCCAGCAGCTCTAGCGGGGGCTCCTACAATGAGCAGTTCTTC; CDR3: CASSSSGGSYNEQFF
J: TRBJ1-5; V: TRBV24-1; size: -; D: -; DNA: TGTGCCACCAGTGAATCCGGTGATCAGCCCCAGCATTTT; CDR3: CATSESGDQPQHF
J: TRBJ2-5; V: TRBV2; size: -; D: -; DNA: TGTGCCAGCAGTGCCCGACAGACCCAAGAGACCCAGTACTTC; CDR3: CASSARQTQETQYF
J: TRBJ1-6; V: TRBV7-2; size: -; D: TRBD1; DNA: TGTGCCAGCAGCTTGATACGGGACAGTAATTCACCCCTCCACTTT; CDR3: CASSLIRDSNSPLHF
J: TRBJ2-5; V: TRBV24-1; size: -; D: TRBD1; DNA: TGTGCCACCAGTGGTGACCACGGGACAGGGTGGGAGACCCAGTACTTC; CDR3: CATSGDHGTGWETQYF
J: TRBJ2-3; V: TRBV5-1; size: -; D: -; DNA: TGCGCCAGCAGCCCGTGGGCTAGTTGGGGCTCCCGCACAGATACGCAGTATTTT; CDR3: CASSPWASWGSRTDTQYF
J: TRBJ1-4; V: TRBV19; size: -; D: -; DNA: TGTGCCAGTAGTATCCAGGGTAATGAAAAACTGTTTTTT; CDR3: CASSIQGNEKLFF
J: TRBJ1-5; V: TRBV24-1; size: once; D: -; DNA: TGTGCCACCAGTGACCCCCGGATAGGGGACAATCAGCCCCAGCATTTT; CDR3: CATSDPRIGDNQPQHF
J: TRBJ2-1; V: TRBV7-3; size: few; D: TRBD2; DNA: TGTGCCAGCAGCCCAACCGGGACTAGCGGGGCATGGGAGCAGTTCTTC; CDR3: CASSPTGTSGAWEQFF
J: TRBJ2-1; V: TRBV27; size: -; D: TRBD1; DNA: TGTGCCAGCAGTATCAGGCAGGGGGTCTACAATGAGCAGTTCTTC; CDR3: CASSIRQGVYNEQFF
J: TRBJ2-7; V: TRBV19; size: few; D: -; DNA: TGTGCCAGTAGTACCCCCGTCTTAAACGAGCAGTACTTC; CDR3: CASSTPVLNEQYF
J: TRBJ1-4; V: TRBV4-1; size: -; D: -; DNA: TGCGCCAGCAGCCCCGGGGTGGGAGGTAATGAAAAACTGTTTTTT; CDR3: CASSPGVGGNEKLFF
J: TRBJ2-3; V: TRBV5-1; size: -; D: TRBD1; DNA: TGCGCCAGCACCTCCGGCGACAGGGGAAGGTTAGATACGCAGTATTTT; CDR3: CASTSGDRGRLDTQYF